The 4 T cell receptor beta chains below come from one sample, sequenced in a study of radiation and T cells in renal cell carcinoma. As to time point: blood 2 weeks post-SBRT. Treatment denoted: 15 Gy SBRT to primary tumor, nephrectomy 4 weeks later. Using immunoSEQ multiplex PCR, the repertoire was profiled, and TCRdb retains in-frame clones only, with some absent. The sample shows about 130,000 clones, approximately 80% of them seen only once. This specimen was blood, taken from a patient whose treatment included radiotherapy and nephrectomy. The receptors were sampled from a woman aged 60-75 years with renal cell carcinoma.

The V gene is TRBV11-3, the J gene TRBJ2-5; 10 positions agree with TRBD1. Germline CDR1 reads SGHNT; CDR2 reads YENEEA. This CDR3 spans 15 amino acids. The J segment lost 5 bases and the V segment lost 4 bases, leaving 7 bases of the junction unmatched. The CDR3 region is CASSSGTGVFETQYF. CDR3 sequence (DNA): TGTGCCAGCAGCTCCGGGACAGGGGTGTTCGAGACCCAGTACTTC.

The V and J genes are TRBV18 and TRBJ2-3, with TRBD2 as a possible D gene (6 bases). CDR3 length equals 15 residues. Germline V CDR1 and CDR2: KGHSH, LQKENI. The V and J ends lost 3 bases and 5 bases respectively, with 15 bases between them. CDR3: CASSPPGLREDTQYF. The CDR3 nucleotides read TGTGCCAGCTCACCCCCGGGACTCCGGGAAGATACGCAGTATTTT.

The V gene is TRBV2, the J gene TRBJ2-7; 9 bases agree with TRBD2. Trimming took 6 bases from V and 6 from J; bases not matched to a gene: 12. Germline values: CDR1 SNHLY, CDR2 FYNNEI. CDR3 length: 15 residues. CDR3 nucleotides: TGTGCCAGCAGCCGAGCGTCTAGCGGGGTCCGCGAGCAGTACTTC. It encodes CASSRASSGVREQYF. The full variable domain, with the rest looked up from reference TRBV2 and TRBJ2-7, is EPEVTQTPSHQVTQMGQEVILRCVPISNHLYFYWYRQILGQKVEFLVSFYNNEISEKSEIFDDQFSVERPDGSNFTLKIRSTKLEDSAMYFCASSRASSGVREQYFGPGTRLTVT.

This clone was counted a few times. CDR3 nucleotides: TGTGCCAGCAGCGACCAGGGGGCCGCGAATGGCTACACCTTC. Encoded protein: CASSDQGAANGYTF. The rearrangement uses TRBV2 and TRBJ1-2, with 8 bases fitting TRBD1. Germline values: CDR1 SNHLY, CDR2 FYNNEI. This CDR3 has 14 amino acids. The V segment lost 6 bases and the J segment 6 bases; nucleotides outside the gene matches: 9. Looking up the rest from reference TRBV2 and TRBJ1-2 gives the full variable domain: EPEVTQTPSHQVTQMGQEVILRCVPISNHLYFYWYRQILGQKVEFLVSFYNNEISEKSEIFDDQFSVERPDGSNFTLKIRSTKLEDSAMYFCASSDQGAANGYTFGSGTRLTVV.